This entry concerns a single TCR beta chain. These data originate in a study of shared clonotypes between healthy human individuals. PCR replicates performed on unsorted PBMC used approximately 300 ng DNA, around 28,000 T cell genomes. TCRdb's copy holds only in-frame clones and misses some; the assay was immunoSEQ multiplex PCR. The repertoire consists of fewer than 550,000 clones, with almost 80% occurring once and the leading ten covering approximately 12%. This TCR came from a woman in her forties in good health. Some clones in this sample may be carry-over from other donors' samples. The specimen sequenced was PBMCs.

CDR3 nucleotides: TGTGCCAGCAGGTCCGGGACAGGGGCAAGCGGCTACACCTTC. It encodes CASRSGTGASGYTF. V is TRBV28 and J is TRBJ1-2, with 10 bases identical to TRBD1. The CDR3 length is 14 residues. Germline CDR1 and CDR2: MDHEN and SYDVKM. The trim removed 6 bases at V and 8 bases at J, leaving 9 bases unmatched.